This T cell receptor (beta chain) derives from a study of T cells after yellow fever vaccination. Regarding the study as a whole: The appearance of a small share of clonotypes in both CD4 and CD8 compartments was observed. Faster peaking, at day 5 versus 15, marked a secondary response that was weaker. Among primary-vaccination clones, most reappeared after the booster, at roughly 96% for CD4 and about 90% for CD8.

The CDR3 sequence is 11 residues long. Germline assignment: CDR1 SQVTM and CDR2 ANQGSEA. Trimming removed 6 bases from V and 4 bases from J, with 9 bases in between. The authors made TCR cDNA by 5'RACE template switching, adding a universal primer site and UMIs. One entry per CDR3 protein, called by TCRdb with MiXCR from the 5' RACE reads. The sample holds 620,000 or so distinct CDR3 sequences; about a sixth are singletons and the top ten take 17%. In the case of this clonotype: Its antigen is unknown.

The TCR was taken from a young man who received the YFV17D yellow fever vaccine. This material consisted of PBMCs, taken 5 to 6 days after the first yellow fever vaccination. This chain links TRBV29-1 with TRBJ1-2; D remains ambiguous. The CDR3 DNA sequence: TGCAGCGTCCTGGGCCTCTATGGCTACACCTTC. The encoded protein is CSVLGLYGYTF.